This TCR beta chain was sequenced during a study of early stage breast cancer tumors. The V end was cut by 2 bases, the J end by 0 bases, with 14 bases between. Germline-derived CDR1 and CDR2 are MNHNS and SASEGT. The CDR3 sequence is 17 residues long. Each sample had two DNA replicates, 0.45 to 0.65 ug blood or around 1.5 ug tissue. TCRdb's copy holds only in-frame clones and misses some; the assay was immunoSEQ multiplex PCR. The repertoire holds some 3,500 clones, with around 66% as singletons. This chain joins TRBV6-1 and TRBJ2-1; D gene ambiguous. This receptor was taken from a middle-aged person with breast cancer. The specimen was breast tumor tissue. The CDR3 DNA reads TGTGCCAGCAGTGAACAGCCGCTCTCAAGCTCCTACAATGAGCAGTTCTTC. Residues: CASSEQPLSSSYNEQFF.